Listed below are T cell receptor beta chains from one sample, sequenced in a study of T-cell reconstitution after alpha-beta-depleted transplantation in children. TCRdb reprocessed the PCR reads via MiXCR and lists one record per CDR3 protein. Here the sample spans some 100,000 distinct CDR3 sequences, about a sixth being singletons. Sequencing used PBMCs, mostly from graft donor cells, obtained 180 days after TCRalphabeta/CD19-depleted stem cell transplant. These TCRs come from a male patient aged 2-9 years who had a stem cell transplant for acute lymphoblastic leukemia, so the T cells may come from the graft donor. Each CDR3 is given with its conserved first and last residue. A D gene is named only where the DNA matches it firmly. Part of the rows lack a size; the others show once, few, many or a class for expanded clones.

V	size	D	J	DNA	CDR3
TRBV7-9	.	TRBD1	TRBJ2-7	TGTGCCAGCAGCCCCGGGACAGTCAACGAGCAGTACTTC	CASSPGTVNEQYF
TRBV12-3/TRBV12-4	.	TRBD1	TRBJ1-2	TGTGCCAGCAGTTTAGGGACAGGGACTGCCACCTTC	CASSLGTGTATF
TRBV5-1	.	.	TRBJ2-1	TGCGCCAGCAGCTTGACCCGTACTATTAATGAGCAGTTCTTC	CASSLTRTINEQFF
TRBV20-1	many	.	TRBJ2-5	TGCAGTGCTGCTCTAACGCAAGAGACCCAGTACTTC	CSAALTQETQYF
TRBV5-1	.	TRBD1	TRBJ2-6	TGCGCCAGCAGCACCCAACAGGGGGCGGGGGCCAACGTCCTGACTTTC	CASSTQQGAGANVLTF
TRBV4-3	.	.	TRBJ1-2	TGCGCCAGCAGCCAAGATTTCCCGGGGGATGATGGCTACACCTTC	CASSQDFPGDDGYTF
TRBV12-3/TRBV12-4	.	TRBD1	TRBJ2-1	TGTGCCAGCAGTTTGGGTCCCGGGACAGGAGAGATGAGCTCCTACAATGAGCAGTTCTTC	CASSLGPGTGEMSSYNEQFF
TRBV7-8	.	TRBD2	TRBJ2-3	TGTGCCAGCAGCTTAAGCCCTAGCGGTAACACAGATACGCAGTATTTT	CASSLSPSGNTDTQYF
TRBV29-1	.	.	TRBJ1-2	TGCAGCGTTGAAACGAGTAACTATGGCTACACCTTC	CSVETSNYGYTF
TRBV3-1	.	.	TRBJ2-7	TGTGCCAGCGGCCATCTCAACGGGAGCTCCTACGAGCAGTACTTC	CASGHLNGSSYEQYF
TRBV10-3	.	.	TRBJ2-3	TGTGCCATCAGTGAGCAGGGATCGGGCACAGATACGCAGTATTTT	CAISEQGSGTDTQYF
TRBV10-3	few	.	TRBJ1-1	TGTGCCATCAGTGCCGGTCGGGCAGGGGACACTGAAGCTTTCTTT	CAISAGRAGDTEAFF
TRBV7-2	.	TRBD1	TRBJ2-2	TGTGCCAGCAGCCGACCGGGACAGGGGACCGGGGAGCTGTTTTTT	CASSRPGQGTGELFF
TRBV2	few	TRBD2	TRBJ2-1	TGTGCCAGCAGTGACACACTAGCGGGCTTCTACAATGAGCAGTTCTTC	CASSDTLAGFYNEQFF
TRBV7-2	many	TRBD2	TRBJ2-7	TGTGCCACGGCTAGCGGGGGCAGCTCCTACGAGCAGTACTTC	CATASGGSSYEQYF
TRBV28	once	.	TRBJ1-3	TGTGCCAGCACCTCCGAAGGAAACACCATATATTTT	CASTSEGNTIYF
TRBV20-1	.	TRBD2	TRBJ2-1	TGCAGTGCTAGGAGGGTAGCGGGGGGTAACAATGAGCAGTTCTTC	CSARRVAGGNNEQFF
TRBV10-1	.	.	TRBJ2-3	TGCGCCTGCAGTGGGAACAACACAGATACGCGGTATTTT	CACSGNNTDTRYF
TRBV12-5	few	.	TRBJ2-3	TGTGCTAGTGGTTTCCTCCGGGGATCTGGCACAGATACGCAGTATTTT	CASGFLRGSGTDTQYF
TRBV6-1	few	.	TRBJ2-7	TGTGCCAGCAGTGAAATAGAGGTACAGTCCTACGAGCAGTACTTC	CASSEIEVQSYEQYF
TRBV20-1	few	TRBD1	TRBJ1-4	TGCAGTGCTAGAACCAGGGGGCTAAGGGAAAAACTGTTTTTT	CSARTRGLREKLFF
TRBV6-5	few	TRBD1	TRBJ1-1	TGTGCCAGCAGTTACTCTGGAGACAGGGGAACTGAAGCTTTCTTT	CASSYSGDRGTEAFF
TRBV7-2	.	.	TRBJ2-7	TGTGCCAGCAGCTTCCAGACTCTAGGGATTTCTAGTTACGAGCAGTACTTC	CASSFQTLGISSYEQYF
TRBV11-2	many	.	TRBJ2-2	TGTGCCAGCAGCTTATCGGCGACCGGGGAGCTGTTTTTT	CASSLSATGELFF
TRBV27	.	.	TRBJ2-7	TGTGCCAGCAGTTTATTTAGCCCCGTCACGGACGAGCAGTACTTC	CASSLFSPVTDEQYF
TRBV3-1	.	.	TRBJ2-1	TGTGCCAGCAGCCAAGTCTGGTCGAGCTCCTACAATGAGCAGTTCTTC	CASSQVWSSSYNEQFF
TRBV12-3/TRBV12-4	many	.	TRBJ2-7	TGTGCCAGCAGTTGGCAGAGCTCCTACGAGCAGTACTTC	CASSWQSSYEQYF
TRBV27	many	.	TRBJ2-6	TGTGCCAGCAGTTCTGTTGACAGGGCCAACGTCCTGACTTTC	CASSSVDRANVLTF
TRBV7-9	.	.	TRBJ1-3	TGTGCCAGCAGCTTAGGGCTATTCTCTGGAAACACCATATATTTT	CASSLGLFSGNTIYF
TRBV18	few	.	TRBJ2-5	TGTGCCAGCTCACCAGGAACAAGGAGAGAGACCCAGTACTTC	CASSPGTRRETQYF
TRBV6-1	.	TRBD2	TRBJ2-7	TGTGCCAGCAGTCGCCACTTGGGGGGGATCTCCGAGCAGTACTTC	CASSRHLGGISEQYF
TRBV20-1	few	.	TRBJ2-1	TGCAGTGCCGCTGGCGGGTACTCCTACAATGAGCAGTTCTTC	CSAAGGYSYNEQFF
TRBV10-2	.	TRBD1	TRBJ1-6	TGCGCCAGCAGTTCAACAGGGGAGCGGTCACCCCTCCACTTT	CASSSTGERSPLHF
TRBV7-2	.	TRBD2	TRBJ2-3	TGTGCCAGCAGCTTAGCGGGGGGGTCGGATACGCAGTATTTT	CASSLAGGSDTQYF
TRBV12-3/TRBV12-4	.	TRBD2	TRBJ2-1	TGTGCCAGCAGTTCGCCTACCGGACTAGCGGGGGCCAATGAGCAGTTCTTC	CASSSPTGLAGANEQFF
TRBV5-1	few	.	TRBJ2-1	TGCGCCAGCAGCTCCAACTTGTACAATGAGCAGTTCTTC	CASSSNLYNEQFF
TRBV11-2	.	TRBD2	TRBJ2-1	TGTGCCAGCAGCCTAACCGGGACTAGCGGTTTAAGCTCCTACAATGAGCAGTTCTTC	CASSLTGTSGLSSYNEQFF
TRBV5-1	.	.	TRBJ2-3	TGCGCCAGCAGCTTCCTCGGGGGCCTCACAGATACGCAGTATTTT	CASSFLGGLTDTQYF
TRBV5-5	.	TRBD2	TRBJ2-2	TGTGCCAGCAGCTTCGGGGGGGGGCGAACCGGGGAGCTGTTTTTT	CASSFGGGRTGELFF
TRBV11-2	few	TRBD1	TRBJ1-6	TGTGCCAGCAAAATAGGGACAGGGTCTAGCTCCTATAATTCACCCCTCCACTTT	CASKIGTGSSSYNSPLHF
TRBV10-3	few	TRBD1	TRBJ1-1	TGTGCCATCAGCCCGGGACAGGGTATCAAGAACACTGAAGCTTTCTTT	CAISPGQGIKNTEAFF
TRBV12-3/TRBV12-4	.	.	TRBJ1-3	TGTGCCAGCAGTTTACAGGGCTCTGGAAACACCATATATTTT	CASSLQGSGNTIYF
TRBV6-1	.	TRBD1	TRBJ2-5	TGTGCCAGCAGATTCCGCCACAGGGGTCTTGTGTACCAAGAGACCCAGTACTTC	CASRFRHRGLVYQETQYF
TRBV18	few	TRBD1	TRBJ2-2	TGTGCCAGCTCGCCGACAGGGCCCGGGGAGCTGTTTTTT	CASSPTGPGELFF
TRBV12-3/TRBV12-4	.	.	TRBJ1-2	TGTGCCAGCAGCTCATTAGGCCATGGCTACACCTTC	CASSSLGHGYTF
TRBV20-1	.	.	TRBJ1-5	TGCAGTGCTAGAGATGGGCAGGGTGGGCCCTCGTATAGCAATCAGCCCCAGCATTTT	CSARDGQGGPSYSNQPQHF
TRBV6-1	many	.	TRBJ1-1	TGTGCCAGCAGCCGCCGCCCCGGGCCCAACACTGAAGCTTTCTTT	CASSRRPGPNTEAFF
TRBV5-1	.	.	TRBJ1-1	TGCGCCAGCAGCCTTGGCTGGGCAGGTGGCGGCATGAACACTGAAGCTTTCTTT	CASSLGWAGGGMNTEAFF
TRBV7-8	.	.	TRBJ2-7	TGTGCCAGCAGCACAATGGGACGGGACTGGAGACTGGAGCAGTACTTC	CASSTMGRDWRLEQYF
TRBV2	few	TRBD1	TRBJ2-7	TGTGCCAGCGGACGTCCGGGACAGGGGGTCGAGCAGTACTTC	CASGRPGQGVEQYF
TRBV7-2	few	.	TRBJ2-3	TGTGCCAGCACGCTTCTGTCTCCCCAGTGGCAGTATTTT	CASTLLSPQWQYF
TRBV20-1	few	TRBD2	TRBJ2-1	TGCAGTGCTAGAGATGCGGAGCGGGGGACTTTGGAAAATGAGCAGTTCTTC	CSARDAERGTLENEQFF
TRBV6-6	.	.	TRBJ2-5	TGTGCCAGCAGTTACTCGAGGGGAGAGACCCAGTACTTC	CASSYSRGETQYF
TRBV12-3/TRBV12-4	.	.	TRBJ1-2	TGTGCCAGCAGTTTAGCGCTCCAGATCGGCTACACCTTC	CASSLALQIGYTF